A selection of T cell receptor beta chains follows, all from one sample in a study of blood T cell repertoires in COVID-19. Profiled with immunoSEQ multiplex PCR; TCRdb holds only in-frame clones, not every one. The repertoire holds fewer than 200,000 clones, with about four fifths as singletons. Sequenced: PBMCs or T cells enriched from blood (not recorded which). Receptors originate from a woman between 45 and 60 years old in a cohort exposed to, infected with or recovered from COVID-19 (not recorded which). CDR3s include the opening cysteine and the closing phenylalanine or tryptophan. The order of the fields is J gene, V gene, CDR3 protein.

j_call: TRBJ1-2
v_call: TRBV10-3
cdr3_aa: CAISVLPGDGYTF

j_call: TRBJ2-6
v_call: TRBV3-1/TRBV3-2
cdr3_aa: CASSQHDRGNSGANVLTF

j_call: TRBJ1-6
v_call: TRBV30
cdr3_aa: CAWSGGESPLHF

j_call: TRBJ2-7
v_call: TRBV5-1
cdr3_aa: CASRPTGTGKIGLGFEQYF

j_call: TRBJ1-2
v_call: TRBV23-1
cdr3_aa: CASSQSEGTGMGYGYTF

j_call: TRBJ2-7
v_call: TRBV18
cdr3_aa: CASSPRPGSYEQYF

j_call: TRBJ1-2
v_call: TRBV29-1
cdr3_aa: CSVEFGGGGYTF

j_call: TRBJ1-5
v_call: TRBV15
cdr3_aa: CATSTRTDRGNITPQHF

j_call: TRBJ2-1
v_call: TRBV10-1
cdr3_aa: CASSNDWGVEQFF

j_call: TRBJ1-2
v_call: TRBV4-2
cdr3_aa: CASSQETGNPNYGYTF

j_call: TRBJ2-7
v_call: TRBV7-8
cdr3_aa: CASSPRGKPSYEQYF

j_call: TRBJ2-7
v_call: TRBV9
cdr3_aa: CASSDGVRQGKPYEQYF

j_call: TRBJ2-2
v_call: TRBV27
cdr3_aa: CASSLSAGELFF

j_call: TRBJ1-4
v_call: TRBV4-2
cdr3_aa: CASSQGALSVNEKLFF

j_call: TRBJ2-3
v_call: TRBV18
cdr3_aa: CASSRIREGGDTQYF

j_call: TRBJ1-6
v_call: TRBV5-5
cdr3_aa: CASSLEGQEVSPLHF

j_call: TRBJ1-5
v_call: TRBV7-8
cdr3_aa: CASSLARGLGASNQPQHF

j_call: TRBJ2-1
v_call: TRBV12-3/TRBV12-4
cdr3_aa: CASSHDRVREQFF

j_call: TRBJ2-7
v_call: TRBV2
cdr3_aa: CASRRGSGNSYEQYF

j_call: TRBJ1-1
v_call: TRBV19
cdr3_aa: CASTPLGSNTEAFF

j_call: TRBJ1-1
v_call: TRBV4-2
cdr3_aa: CASRLTGSMNTEAFF

j_call: TRBJ1-4
v_call: TRBV11-2
cdr3_aa: CASSEQGEKLFF

j_call: TRBJ2-5
v_call: TRBV7-8
cdr3_aa: CASSFSGVETQYF

j_call: TRBJ2-1
v_call: TRBV11-2
cdr3_aa: CASSPSRRYNEQFF

j_call: TRBJ2-7
v_call: TRBV28
cdr3_aa: CASSLATRTVPVRDF

j_call: TRBJ2-2
v_call: TRBV19
cdr3_aa: CASSFGQLVNTGELFF

j_call: TRBJ2-1
v_call: TRBV7-2
cdr3_aa: CASSLAVRGGLAEQFF

j_call: TRBJ2-5
v_call: TRBV11-2
cdr3_aa: CASSLDQGAWETQYF

j_call: TRBJ2-7
v_call: TRBV5-1
cdr3_aa: CASSPIRGTGEEQYF

j_call: TRBJ2-3
v_call: TRBV9
cdr3_aa: CASSTNPSSEPKDTQYF

j_call: TRBJ1-5
v_call: TRBV6-1
cdr3_aa: CASSEASSNQPQHF

j_call: TRBJ1-2
v_call: TRBV6-5
cdr3_aa: CASRTQGGVYGYTF

j_call: TRBJ2-7
v_call: TRBV5-1
cdr3_aa: CASSLGTSGRIQQYF

j_call: TRBJ2-1
v_call: TRBV3-1/TRBV3-2
cdr3_aa: CASSQDGTSGGEQFF

j_call: TRBJ1-1
v_call: TRBV5-1
cdr3_aa: CASRETGGAGTEAFF

j_call: TRBJ1-1
v_call: TRBV7-9
cdr3_aa: CASSWAPNQQSREAFF

j_call: TRBJ1-1
v_call: TRBV5-5
cdr3_aa: CASSLYWGETEAFF

j_call: TRBJ2-3
v_call: TRBV5-1
cdr3_aa: CASSPSGRAPQDTQYF

j_call: TRBJ2-7
v_call: TRBV7-2
cdr3_aa: CASSLEGAGVYEQYF

j_call: TRBJ2-3
v_call: TRBV6-2/TRBV6-3
cdr3_aa: CASSYSLAGGLSTDTQYF

j_call: TRBJ2-2
v_call: TRBV29-1
cdr3_aa: CSVETEANTGELFF

j_call: TRBJ2-1
v_call: TRBV24-1
cdr3_aa: CATAPSSGSSDEQFF

j_call: TRBJ2-3
v_call: TRBV7-9
cdr3_aa: CASSLAPAQGFTDTQYF

j_call: TRBJ2-7
v_call: TRBV4-1
cdr3_aa: CASRARQANSGSPLYEQYF

j_call: TRBJ2-3
v_call: TRBV19
cdr3_aa: CASSISWASGRTDTQYF

j_call: TRBJ1-2
v_call: TRBV19
cdr3_aa: CASRAGLRSGYTF

j_call: TRBJ2-5
v_call: TRBV7-3
cdr3_aa: CASSFLAGGRETQYF

j_call: TRBJ2-7
v_call: TRBV28
cdr3_aa: CASSTGGYEQYF

j_call: TRBJ2-7
v_call: TRBV10-1
cdr3_aa: CASSEPILSGTYEQYF

j_call: TRBJ2-5
v_call: TRBV4-1
cdr3_aa: CASSHTGGRTSVSKGETQYF

j_call: TRBJ1-1
v_call: TRBV18
cdr3_aa: CASSRTGADTEAFF

j_call: TRBJ2-2
v_call: TRBV28
cdr3_aa: CASSSTSGDRNTGELFF

j_call: TRBJ1-1
v_call: TRBV28
cdr3_aa: CASSMNRDTEAFF

j_call: TRBJ2-7
v_call: TRBV6-5
cdr3_aa: CASSYEAGVHEQYF